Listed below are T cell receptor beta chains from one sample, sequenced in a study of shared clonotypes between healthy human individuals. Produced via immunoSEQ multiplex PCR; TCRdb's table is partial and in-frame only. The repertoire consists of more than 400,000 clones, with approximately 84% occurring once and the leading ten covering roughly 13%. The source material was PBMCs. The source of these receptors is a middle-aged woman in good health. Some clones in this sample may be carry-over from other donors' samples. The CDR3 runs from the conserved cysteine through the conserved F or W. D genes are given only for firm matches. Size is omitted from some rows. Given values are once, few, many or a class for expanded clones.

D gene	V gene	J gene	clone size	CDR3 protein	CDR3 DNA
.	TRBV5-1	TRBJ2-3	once	CASSLGTLNTDTQYF	TGCGCCAGCAGCTTGGGGACACTAAACACAGATACGCAGTATTTT
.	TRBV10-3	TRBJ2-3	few	CASGSGRFTDTQYF	TGTGCCTCAGGGTCGGGGCGATTCACAGATACGCAGTATTTT
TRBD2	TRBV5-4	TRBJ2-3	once	CASSPGLAGITDTQYF	TGTGCCAGCAGCCCAGGACTAGCGGGAATTACAGATACGCAGTATTTT
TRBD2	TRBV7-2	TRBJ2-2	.	CASSHTSGRDTGELFF	TGTGCCAGCAGCCACACTAGCGGGAGGGACACCGGGGAGCTGTTTTTT
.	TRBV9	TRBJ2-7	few	CASSVRDAELNEQYF	TGTGCCAGCAGCGTACGGGACGCGGAGCTCAACGAGCAGTACTTC
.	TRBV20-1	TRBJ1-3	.	CSALIGNTIYF	TGCAGTGCCCTGATTGGAAACACCATATATTTT
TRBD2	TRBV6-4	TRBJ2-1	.	CASRMMGLAGDNEQFF	TGTGCCAGCAGGATGATGGGACTAGCGGGTGACAATGAGCAGTTCTTC
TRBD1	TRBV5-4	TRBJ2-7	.	CASSPPGTGSLYEQYF	TGTGCCAGCAGCCCACCTGGGACAGGGAGTCTCTACGAGCAGTACTTC
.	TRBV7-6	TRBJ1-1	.	CASSLEGRVTEAFF	TGTGCCAGCAGCTTAGAAGGCAGGGTTACTGAAGCTTTCTTT
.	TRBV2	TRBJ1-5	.	CASSAQDNQPQHF	TGTGCCAGCAGTGCCCAGGACAATCAGCCCCAGCATTTT
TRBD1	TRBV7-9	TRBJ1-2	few	CASSSQGADGYTF	TGTGCCAGCAGCTCCCAGGGGGCTGATGGCTACACCTTC
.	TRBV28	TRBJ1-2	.	CASSLRRRGAYGYTF	TGTGCCAGCAGTCTACGACGTAGGGGGGCCTATGGCTACACCTTC
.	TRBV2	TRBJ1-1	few	CASSEWGGTEAFF	TGTGCCAGCAGTGAATGGGGGGGCACTGAAGCTTTCTTT
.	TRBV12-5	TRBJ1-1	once	CASGLESGTEAFF	TGTGCTAGTGGTTTGGAGTCCGGTACTGAAGCTTTCTTT
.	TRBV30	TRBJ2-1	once	CAWARLSYNEQFF	TGTGCCTGGGCTAGACTCTCCTACAATGAGCAGTTCTTC
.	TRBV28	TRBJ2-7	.	CASSRRPGRTYEQYF	TGTGCCAGCAGCCGGCGACCAGGGCGCACGTACGAGCAGTACTTC
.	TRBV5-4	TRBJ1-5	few	CASSLEAGSQPQHF	TGTGCCAGCAGCTTGGAGGCAGGGTCACAGCCCCAGCATTTT
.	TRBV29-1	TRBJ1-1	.	CSVDRAGGYTEAFF	TGCAGCGTTGACAGGGCGGGGGGGTACACTGAAGCTTTCTTT
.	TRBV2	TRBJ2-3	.	CATRGRVHTDTQYF	TGTGCCACCCGCGGAAGGGTTCATACAGATACGCAGTATTTT
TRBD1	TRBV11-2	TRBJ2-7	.	CASSRLGTGGLYEQYF	TGTGCCAGCAGTCGACTTGGGACAGGGGGCCTCTACGAGCAGTACTTC
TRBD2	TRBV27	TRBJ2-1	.	CASSPSGLSSYNEQFF	TGTGCCAGCAGTCCTAGCGGGCTAAGCTCCTACAATGAGCAGTTCTTC
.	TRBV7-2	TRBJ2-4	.	CASSLERSIQYF	TGTGCCAGCAGCTTAGAGCGATCCATTCAGTACTTC
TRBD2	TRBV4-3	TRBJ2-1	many	CASSQEVGTRGYNEQFF	TGCGCCAGCAGCCAAGAGGTTGGGACTAGGGGGTACAATGAGCAGTTCTTC
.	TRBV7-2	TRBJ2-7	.	CASSFSARYEQYF	TGTGCCAGCAGCTTTTCTGCGCGCTACGAGCAGTACTTC
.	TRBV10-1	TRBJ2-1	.	CASTPTWPSSYNEQFF	TGCGCCAGCACCCCCACTTGGCCAAGCTCCTACAATGAGCAGTTCTTC
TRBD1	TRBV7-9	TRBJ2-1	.	CASSSGGVGQGYNEQFF	TGTGCCAGCAGCTCCGGTGGGGTGGGACAGGGATACAATGAGCAGTTCTTC
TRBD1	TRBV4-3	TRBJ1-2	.	CASSQHRGSNYGYTF	TGCGCCAGCAGCCAACACAGGGGATCTAACTATGGCTACACCTTC
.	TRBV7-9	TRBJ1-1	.	CASSLDRTNTEAFF	TGTGCCAGCAGCTTAGACAGGACGAACACTGAAGCTTTCTTT
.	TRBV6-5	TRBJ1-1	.	CASSNGLIPEAFF	TGTGCCAGCAGCAACGGGCTTATACCTGAAGCTTTCTTT
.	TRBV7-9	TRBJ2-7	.	CASSRGVDKQYF	TGTGCCAGCAGCCGAGGAGTAGATAAGCAGTACTTC
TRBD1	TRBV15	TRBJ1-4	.	CATSRGQFNEKLFF	TGTGCCACCAGCAGGGGACAGTTTAATGAAAAACTGTTTTTT
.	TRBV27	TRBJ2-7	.	CASSLLPPAGGSEQYF	TGTGCCAGCAGTTTACTACCCCCTGCGGGTGGGAGCGAGCAGTACTTC
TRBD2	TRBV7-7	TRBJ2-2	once	CASSQGLAAGEGELFF	TGTGCTAGCAGCCAGGGACTAGCGGCCGGCGAAGGGGAGCTGTTTTTT
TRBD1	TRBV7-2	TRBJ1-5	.	CASSFGDREDQPQHF	TGTGCCAGCAGCTTTGGGGACAGGGAAGATCAGCCCCAGCATTTT
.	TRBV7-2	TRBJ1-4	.	CASSLEGGYNEKLFF	TGTGCCAGCAGCTTAGAAGGGGGGTACAATGAAAAACTGTTTTTT
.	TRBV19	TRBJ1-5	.	CASSPGAHQPQHF	TGTGCCAGTAGCCCGGGAGCCCATCAGCCCCAGCATTTT
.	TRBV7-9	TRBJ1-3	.	CASSPRGTAGNTIYF	TGTGCCAGCAGCCCCCGGGGAACGGCGGGAAACACCATATATTTT
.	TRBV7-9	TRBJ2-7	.	CASSPPVGQEQYF	TGTGCCAGCAGCCCCCCCGTAGGCCAAGAGCAGTACTTC
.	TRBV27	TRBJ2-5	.	CASSFAGRETQYF	TGTGCCAGCAGTTTCGCAGGGAGAGAGACCCAGTACTTC
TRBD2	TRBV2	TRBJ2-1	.	CASSPGGTSDYNEQFF	TGTGCCAGCAGCCCGGGGGGGACTAGCGACTACAATGAGCAGTTCTTC
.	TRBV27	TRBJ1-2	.	CASSLSGPNYGYTF	TGTGCCAGCAGTTTATCGGGACCTAACTATGGCTACACCTTC
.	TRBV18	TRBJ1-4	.	CASSPGIPGATNEKLFF	TGTGCCAGCTCACCCGGGATCCCCGGCGCAACTAATGAAAAACTGTTTTTT
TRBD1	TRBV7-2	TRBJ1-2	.	CASSPTPTDRGELRTF	TGTGCCAGCAGCCCAACCCCTACGGACAGGGGCGAACTCCGCACCTTC
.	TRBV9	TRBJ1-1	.	CASSPSGGAPNTEAFF	TGTGCCAGCAGCCCCTCTGGAGGGGCCCCGAACACTGAAGCTTTCTTT